The 2 T cell receptor beta chains in this list originate from one sample, sequenced in a study of shared T cell receptors in the human thymus. Clones were read by immunoSEQ multiplex PCR, and TCRdb kept only the in-frame ones, dropping some. The repertoire holds about 380,000 clones, with around 95% as singletons. The sample consisted of thymocytes. These TCRs come from a human donor.

The rearrangement links TRBV29-1 to TRBJ2-3; 11 bases match TRBD2. The CDR3 contains 16 residues. Germline V CDR1 and CDR2: SQVTM, ANQGSEA. CDR3 protein: CIMGLAGGAFSDTQYF. In nucleotides, the CDR3 is TGCATCATGGGGCTAGCGGGGGGAGCATTTTCAGATACGCAGTATTTT.

This chain uses TRBV5-4 with TRBJ2-7; D may be TRBD2 (6 bases). CDR3 length: 15 amino acids. Trimming removed 0 bases at V and 3 bases at J, with 13 bases between. Germline CDR1 SGHNT, CDR2 YYREEE (reference sequence). As DNA, the CDR3 is TGTGCCAGCAGCTTGGAAAACGGGAGTGTCTACGAGCAGTACTTC. It codes for CASSLENGSVYEQYF.